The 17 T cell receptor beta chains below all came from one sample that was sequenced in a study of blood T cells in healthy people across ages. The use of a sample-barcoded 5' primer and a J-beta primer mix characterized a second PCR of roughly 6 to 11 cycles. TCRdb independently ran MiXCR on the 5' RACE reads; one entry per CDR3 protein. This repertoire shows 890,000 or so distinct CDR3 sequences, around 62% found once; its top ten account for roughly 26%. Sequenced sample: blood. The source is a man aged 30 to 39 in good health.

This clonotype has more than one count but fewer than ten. DNA for the CDR3: TGCGCCAGCACCCGGACAGGGGGTTGGGAGACCCAGTACTTC. It translates to CASTRTGGWETQYF. This rearrangement joins TRBV5-1 to TRBJ2-5; 10 nucleotides agree with TRBD1. The CDR3 has 14 residues. Looked up from germline, CDR1 is SGHRS and CDR2 is YFSETQ. With 6 bases clipped from V and 5 bases from J, the junction kept 7 bases outside the gene matches. Full variable domain (outside the CDR3, taken from reference TRBV5-1 and TRBJ2-5): KAGVTQTPRYLIKTRGQQVTLSCSPISGHRSVSWYQQTPGQGLQFLFEYFSETQRNKGNFPGRFSGRQFSNSRSEMNVSTLELGDSALYLCASTRTGGWETQYFGPGTRLLVL.

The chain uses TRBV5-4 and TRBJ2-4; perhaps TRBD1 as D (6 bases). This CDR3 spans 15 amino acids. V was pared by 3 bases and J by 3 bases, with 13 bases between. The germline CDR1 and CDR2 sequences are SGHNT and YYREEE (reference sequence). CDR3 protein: CASSWDGGSKNIQYF. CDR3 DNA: TGTGCCAGCAGCTGGGATGGGGGCAGCAAAAACATTCAGTACTTC.

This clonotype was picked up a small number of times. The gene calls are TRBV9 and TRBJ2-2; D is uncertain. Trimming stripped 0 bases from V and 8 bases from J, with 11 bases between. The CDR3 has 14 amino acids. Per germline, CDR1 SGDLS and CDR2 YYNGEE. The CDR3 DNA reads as TGTGCCAGCAGCGTAGATACAGTTGGGGGGGAGCTGTTTTTT. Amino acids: CASSVDTVGGELFF.

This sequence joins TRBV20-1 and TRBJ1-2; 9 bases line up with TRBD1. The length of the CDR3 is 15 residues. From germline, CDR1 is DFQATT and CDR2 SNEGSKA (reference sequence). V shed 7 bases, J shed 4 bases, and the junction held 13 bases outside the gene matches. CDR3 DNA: TGCAGTGTTAAAACCGGGACAGGGTTAATCTATGGCTACACCTTC. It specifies CSVKTGTGLIYGYTF.

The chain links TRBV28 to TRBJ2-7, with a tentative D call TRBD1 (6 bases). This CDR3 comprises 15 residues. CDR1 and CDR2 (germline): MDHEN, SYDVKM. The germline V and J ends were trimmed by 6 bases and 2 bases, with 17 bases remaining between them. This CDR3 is CASSAGQSITYEQYF. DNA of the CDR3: TGTGCCAGCAGCGCAGGACAGTCTATTACCTACGAGCAGTACTTC.

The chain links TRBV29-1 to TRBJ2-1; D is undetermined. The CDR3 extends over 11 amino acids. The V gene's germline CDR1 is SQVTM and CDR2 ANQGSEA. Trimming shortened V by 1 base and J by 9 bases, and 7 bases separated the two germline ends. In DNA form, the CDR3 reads TGCAGCGTTGAAGTTTGGCCTGAGCAGTTCTTC. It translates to CSVEVWPEQFF.

The CDR3 sequence is CASRRLTSGSYNEQFF. The DNA of the CDR3 is TGTGCCAGCAGACGTTTGACTAGCGGTTCCTACAATGAGCAGTTCTTC. The rearrangement links TRBV2 to TRBJ2-1; 9 positions agree with TRBD2. CDR1 and CDR2 (germline): SNHLY, FYNNEI. This CDR3 has 16 amino acids. V lost 6 bases, J lost 1 base, and 7 bases stayed unmatched.

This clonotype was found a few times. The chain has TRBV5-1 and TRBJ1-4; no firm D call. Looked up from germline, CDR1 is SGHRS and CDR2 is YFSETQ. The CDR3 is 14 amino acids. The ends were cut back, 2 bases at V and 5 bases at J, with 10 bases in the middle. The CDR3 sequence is CASSLNGGNEKLFF. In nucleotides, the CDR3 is TGCGCCAGCAGCTTAAACGGCGGAAATGAAAAACTGTTTTTT.

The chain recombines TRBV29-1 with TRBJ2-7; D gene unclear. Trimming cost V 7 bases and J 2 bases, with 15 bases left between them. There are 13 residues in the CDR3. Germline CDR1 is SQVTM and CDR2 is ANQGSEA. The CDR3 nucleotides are TGCAGCGCCGAGTCGGCTAGTACCTACGAGCAGTACTTC. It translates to CSAESASTYEQYF.

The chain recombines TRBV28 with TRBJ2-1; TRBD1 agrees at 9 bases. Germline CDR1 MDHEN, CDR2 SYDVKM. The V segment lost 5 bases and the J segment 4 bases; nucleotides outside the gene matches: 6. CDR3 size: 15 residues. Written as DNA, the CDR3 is TGTGCCAGCAGTCGGGACAGGGACTTTTACAATGAGCAGTTCTTC. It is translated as CASSRDRDFYNEQFF.

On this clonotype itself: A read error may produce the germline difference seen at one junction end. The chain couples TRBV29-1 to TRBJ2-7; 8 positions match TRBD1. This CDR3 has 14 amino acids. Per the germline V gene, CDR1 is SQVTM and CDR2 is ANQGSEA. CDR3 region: CSVRLGQVSYKQYF. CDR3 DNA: TGCAGCGTCCGCCTGGGACAGGTCTCCTACAAGCAGTACTTC.

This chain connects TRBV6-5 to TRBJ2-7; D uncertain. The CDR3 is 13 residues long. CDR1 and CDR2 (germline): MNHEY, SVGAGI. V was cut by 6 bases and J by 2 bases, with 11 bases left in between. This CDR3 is CASRIHRTYEQYF. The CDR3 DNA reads TGTGCCAGCAGGATACATAGGACCTACGAGCAGTACTTC.

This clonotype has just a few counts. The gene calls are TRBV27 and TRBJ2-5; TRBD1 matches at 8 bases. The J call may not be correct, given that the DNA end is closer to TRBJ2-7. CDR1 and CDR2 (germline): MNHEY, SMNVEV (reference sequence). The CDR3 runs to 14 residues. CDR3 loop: CASSRTGSAYEQYF. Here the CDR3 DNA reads TGTGCCAGCAGCAGGACAGGGAGCGCCTACGAGCAGTACTTC.

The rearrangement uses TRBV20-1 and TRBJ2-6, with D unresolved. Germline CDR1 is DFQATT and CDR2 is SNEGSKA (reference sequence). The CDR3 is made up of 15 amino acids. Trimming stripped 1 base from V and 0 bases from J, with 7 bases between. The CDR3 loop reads CSARVGPSGANVLTF. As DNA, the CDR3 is TGCAGTGCTAGAGTAGGCCCCTCTGGGGCCAACGTCCTGACTTTC.

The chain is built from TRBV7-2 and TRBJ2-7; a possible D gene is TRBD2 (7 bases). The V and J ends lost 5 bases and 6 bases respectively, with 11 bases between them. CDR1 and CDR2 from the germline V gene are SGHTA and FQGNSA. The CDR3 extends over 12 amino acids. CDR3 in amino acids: CASSGEGGEQYF. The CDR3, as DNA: TGTGCCAGCAGCGGGGAGGGGGGCGAGCAGTACTTC.

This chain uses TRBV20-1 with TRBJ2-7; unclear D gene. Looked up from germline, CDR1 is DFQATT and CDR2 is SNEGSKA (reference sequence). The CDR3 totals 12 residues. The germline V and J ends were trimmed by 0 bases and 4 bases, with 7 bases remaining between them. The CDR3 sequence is CSAREARYEQYF. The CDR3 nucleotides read TGCAGTGCTAGAGAGGCCCGGTACGAGCAGTACTTC.

CDR3 region: CASSGQGFVPGANVLTF. DNA of the CDR3: TGTGCCAGCAGCGGACAGGGTTTCGTCCCTGGGGCCAACGTCCTGACTTTC. This chain joins TRBV7-9 and TRBJ2-6, with 8 bases lining up with TRBD1. The germline CDR1 and CDR2 sequences are SEHNR and FQNEAQ (reference sequence). The CDR3 spans 17 residues. With V trimmed by 5 bases and J by 2 bases, 8 bases remained unmatched.